This T cell receptor beta chain emerged from a study of T cell responses to AZD1222 COVID-19 vaccine (dated by TCRdb to about 2021). The study in broad terms: TCR sequencing was performed for about 250 trial participants, of whom about 200 were given two doses of AZD1222 and approximately 25 were given two doses of MenACWY control vaccine. Enrollment into the trials was organized by age into subgroups of 18-55, 56-69 and 70-plus years, and those subgroups contained roughly 150, 30 and 60 TCR-sequenced participants, respectively. Broader findings and caveats from the paper: Only five to seven AZD1222 recipients were SARS-CoV-2 seropositive at baseline, limiting conclusions about previously exposed vaccinees. The vaccine-associated CD4 TCRs covered the entire spike protein, and the dominant responses fell in regions 160-218 and 743-854. Because no day 14 peak-response samples were available, repertoires were characterized only after the peak T cell response. Most participants were white British and females outnumbered males, and the authors suggested that clonal diversity may have been underestimated. Reportedly, almost half of the unique spike-specific TCRs recognized epitopes lying outside the regions that are mutated in the B.1.351 and B.1.1.7 variants. A significant rise in spike-specific TCR breadth and depth was observed after two AZD1222 doses relative to day 0 and relative to MenACWY recipients. In the small 56-69-year group, the increase in depth fell short of significance, most likely because of low power.

V drops 2 bases and J drops 2 bases, leaving 9 bases in between. The CDR1 and CDR2 encoded by the germline V gene (reference sequence) are LGHDT and YNNKEL. Including the terminal cysteine and phenylalanine, the CDR3 comprises 14 residues. Only the CDR3 part of the read is kept: 42 bases, read in frame from the first base. Sample time point, as interpreted from the label and publication: about 28 days (+/-7) after the second vaccine dose. The treatment or condition label here, explained by the study, means: meningococcal conjugate vaccine given as trial control. Vaccinee samples were obtained from the UK trials COV001 and COV002, which included a single-blind randomized controlled phase 2/3 trial of AZD1222 (ChAdOx1 nCoV-19) in healthy adults. For TCRbeta chain sequencing, PBMC samples from trial participants were taken at day 0 and at day 28 after the second dose. The CDR3 regions of human TCRbeta chains were subjected to immunosequencing. The study's own analysis went as follows. Repertoire TCRs were matched against a reference library of SARS-CoV-2-specific TCRs generated with the MIRA antigen-specificity platform. Breadth meant the fraction of unique TCRs that were SARS-CoV-2-associated, whereas depth meant the fraction of total T cells that were SARS-CoV-2-associated. Using the MIRA data, each spike-specific TCR was assigned both to the spike region to which the TCR was reactive and to a CD4 or CD8 class. Log10-transformed breadth and depth values were compared by one-way ANOVA with Sidak's multiple comparisons tests. Held by TCRdb, this immuneACCESS table contains in-frame sequences only and omits some clones. Under half of the omission traces to an unresolved V gene where checked; the cause of the rest is unknown. V and J calls and clone size follow that table, whereas D and trimming were derived from the DNA. For this sample there are some 200,000 clones; around 94% appear just once. Over 1.5% of the sample belongs to the ten largest clones.

To note about this clone: It has no known antigen specificity. No base quality information exists; no much larger clone differs at one position.

This TCR derives from an adult who received the MenACWY meningococcal vaccine as a control. The source material was peripheral blood, sampled 28 days after the second dose of the MenACWY control vaccine. The V and J genes are TRBV3-1 (or the pseudogene TRBV3-2) and TRBJ1-2; the best D guess is TRBD1, with 6 bases matching. CDR3 sequence: CASSQTGNNYGYTF. The nucleotide sequence is given as TGTGCCAGCAGCCAAACAGGGAACAACTATGGCTACACCTTC.